This T cell receptor beta chain was captured by sequencing in a study of cytomegalovirus exposure and HLA in healthy donors. Using immunoSEQ multiplex PCR, the repertoire was profiled, and TCRdb retains in-frame clones only, with some absent. The table shows 110,000 to 150,000 clones, with approximately 84% occurring only once. This CDR3 is built from 13 residues. V was pared by 4 bases and J by 4 bases, with 11 bases between. CDR1 and CDR2 (germline): SGHRS, YFSETQ. The rearrangement uses TRBV5-1 and TRBJ1-2, with D possibly TRBD1 on 6 matching bases. Sequenced sample: PBMCs. The sequence was obtained from a woman aged 25-40 years in good health and CMV-seronegative. The CDR3 loop is CASSPGQTYGYTF. The CDR3 coding sequence is TGCGCCAGCAGCCCGGGACAAACCTATGGCTACACCTTC. The variable domain in full, completed from reference TRBV5-1 and TRBJ1-2, reads KAGVTQTPRYLIKTRGQQVTLSCSPISGHRSVSWYQQTPGQGLQFLFEYFSETQRNKGNFPGRFSGRQFSNSRSEMNVSTLELGDSALYLCASSPGQTYGYTFGSGTRLTVV.